The subject of this entry is one TCR beta chain. Its antigen is unidentified. This specimen belongs to a study of radiation and T cells in renal cell carcinoma. Findings of the study overall: In blood, top tumor clones expanded by 2 weeks, shrinking by 4. Without pretreatment biopsies, baseline tumor clonotype presence was undetermined.

The time point is: blood 2 weeks post-SBRT. The treatment denotes: 15 Gy SBRT to primary tumor, nephrectomy 4 weeks later. Clones were sequenced by immunoSEQ multiplex PCR, and TCRdb holds only the in-frame ones, with some missing. The sample holds approximately 120,000 clones; 81% are singletons and the top ten take 5.8%. V lost 0 bases and J lost 4, with 10 bases in between. Germline lookup yields CDR1 MNHEY and CDR2 SVGAGI. CDR3 length: 15 residues. The specimen comprised blood, sampled from a patient whose treatment included radiotherapy and nephrectomy. This receptor was taken from a man in his forties or fifties with renal cell carcinoma. The chain is built from TRBV6-5 and TRBJ1-5; D possibly corresponds to TRBD1 (6 bases). The CDR3 loop is CASSYSWDNNQPQHF. CDR3 DNA sequence: TGTGCCAGCAGTTACTCTTGGGACAATAATCAGCCCCAGCATTTT.